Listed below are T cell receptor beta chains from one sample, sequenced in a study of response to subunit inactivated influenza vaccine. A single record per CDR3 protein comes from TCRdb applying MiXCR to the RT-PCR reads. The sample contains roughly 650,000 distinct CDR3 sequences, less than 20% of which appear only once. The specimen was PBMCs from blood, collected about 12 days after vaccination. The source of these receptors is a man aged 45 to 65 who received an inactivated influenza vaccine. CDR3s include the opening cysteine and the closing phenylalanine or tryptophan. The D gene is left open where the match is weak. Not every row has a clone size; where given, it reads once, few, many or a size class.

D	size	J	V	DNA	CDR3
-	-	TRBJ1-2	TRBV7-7	TGTGCCAGCAGCCCCCTGACAGCTAACTATGGCTACACCTTC	CASSPLTANYGYTF
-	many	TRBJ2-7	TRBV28	TGTGCCAGCAGTTCCGGGTCCTTTTACGAGCAGTACTTC	CASSSGSFYEQYF
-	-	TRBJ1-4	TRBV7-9	TGTGCCAGCAGCTCGCCACGGGACACGAGTGAAAAACTGTTTTTT	CASSSPRDTSEKLFF
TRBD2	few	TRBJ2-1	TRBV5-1	TGCGCCAGCAGCTTGGTGGGGACTAGCGGGGGCGCTTTCAATGAGCAGTTCTTC	CASSLVGTSGGAFNEQFF
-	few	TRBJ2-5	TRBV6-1	TGTGCCAGCAGCCGTACGGGGACCCGGGGACCCAGCACCCAGTACTTC	CASSRTGTRGPSTQYF
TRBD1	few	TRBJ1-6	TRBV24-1	TGTGCCACCAGTGCGGGACAGAATAATTCACCCCTCCACTTT	CATSAGQNNSPLHF
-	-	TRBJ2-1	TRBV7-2	TGTGCCAGCAGCTTAGGCCTCACCTACAATGAGCAGTTCTTC	CASSLGLTYNEQFF
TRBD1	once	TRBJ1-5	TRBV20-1	TGCAGTGCTTTGGACAGGGGCCGGAATCAGCCCCAGCATTTT	CSALDRGRNQPQHF
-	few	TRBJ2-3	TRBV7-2	TGTGCCAGCAGCCTTACCTTCTACGGGAGTGGTGCAGATACGCAGTATTTT	CASSLTFYGSGADTQYF
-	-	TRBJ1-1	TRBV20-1	TGCCGAGGCAGACGGAACACTGAAGCTTTCTTT	CRGRRNTEAFF
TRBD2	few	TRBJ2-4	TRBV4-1	TGCGCCAGCAGTCCCGGACTAGCGGGGGGGCGGGCCAAAAACATTCAGTACTTC	CASSPGLAGGRAKNIQYF